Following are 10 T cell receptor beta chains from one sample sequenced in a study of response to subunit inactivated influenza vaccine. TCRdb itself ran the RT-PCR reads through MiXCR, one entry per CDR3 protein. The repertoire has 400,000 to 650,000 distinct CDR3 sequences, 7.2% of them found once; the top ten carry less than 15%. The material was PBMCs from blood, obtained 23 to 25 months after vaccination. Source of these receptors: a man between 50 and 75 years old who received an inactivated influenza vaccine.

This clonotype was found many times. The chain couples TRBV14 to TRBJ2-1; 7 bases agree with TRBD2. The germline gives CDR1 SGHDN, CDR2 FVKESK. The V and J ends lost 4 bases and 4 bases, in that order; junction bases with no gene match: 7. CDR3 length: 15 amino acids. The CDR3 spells CASSLQRGPYNEQFF. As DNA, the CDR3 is TGTGCCAGCAGCCTTCAGCGGGGCCCATACAATGAGCAGTTCTTC. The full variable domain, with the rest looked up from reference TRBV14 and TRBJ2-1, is EAGVTQFPSHSVIEKGQTVTLRCDPISGHDNLYWYRRVMGKEIKFLLHFVKESKQDESGMPNNRFLAERTGGTYSTLKVQPAELEDSGVYFCASSLQRGPYNEQFFGPGTRLTVL.

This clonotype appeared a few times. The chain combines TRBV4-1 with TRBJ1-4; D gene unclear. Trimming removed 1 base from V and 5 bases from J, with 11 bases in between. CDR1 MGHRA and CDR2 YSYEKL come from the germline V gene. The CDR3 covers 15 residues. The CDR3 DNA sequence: TGCGCCAGCAGCCAAGTTCGTCTGAGGAATGAAAAACTGTTTTTT. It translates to CASSQVRLRNEKLFF.

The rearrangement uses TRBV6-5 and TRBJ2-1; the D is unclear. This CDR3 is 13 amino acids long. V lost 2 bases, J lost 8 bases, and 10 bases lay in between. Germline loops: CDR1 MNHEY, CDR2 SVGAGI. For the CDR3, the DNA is TGTGCCAGCAGTTACCTCCCCCTCCATGAGCAGTTCTTC. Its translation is CASSYLPLHEQFF.

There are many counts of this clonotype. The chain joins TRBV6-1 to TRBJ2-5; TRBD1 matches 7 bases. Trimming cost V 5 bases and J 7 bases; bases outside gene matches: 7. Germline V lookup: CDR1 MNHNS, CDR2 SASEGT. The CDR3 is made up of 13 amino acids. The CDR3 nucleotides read TGTGCCAGCAGTCGACAGGGAGTAGGGACCCAGTACTTC. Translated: CASSRQGVGTQYF.

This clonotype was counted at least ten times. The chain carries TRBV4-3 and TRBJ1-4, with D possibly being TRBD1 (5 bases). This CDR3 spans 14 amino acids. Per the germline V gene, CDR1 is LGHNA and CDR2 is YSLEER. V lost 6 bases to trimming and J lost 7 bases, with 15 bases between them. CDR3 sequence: CASSRGRLGEKLFF. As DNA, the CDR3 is TGCGCCAGCAGTCGGGGCCGACTCGGTGAAAAACTGTTTTTT.

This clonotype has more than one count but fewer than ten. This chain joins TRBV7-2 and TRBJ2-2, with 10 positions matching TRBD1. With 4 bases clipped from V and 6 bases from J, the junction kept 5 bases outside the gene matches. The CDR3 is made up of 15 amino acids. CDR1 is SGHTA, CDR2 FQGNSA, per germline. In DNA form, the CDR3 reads TGTGCCAGCAGCTCGACAGGGGGCGTCGCCGGGGAGCTGTTTTTT. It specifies CASSSTGGVAGELFF.

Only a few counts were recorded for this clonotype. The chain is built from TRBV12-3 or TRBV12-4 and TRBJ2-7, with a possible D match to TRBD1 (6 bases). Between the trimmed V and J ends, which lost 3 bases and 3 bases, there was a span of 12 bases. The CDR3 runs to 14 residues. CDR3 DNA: TGTGCCAGCAGTTTGGGGACACCCCTCTACGAGCAGTACTTC. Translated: CASSLGTPLYEQYF.

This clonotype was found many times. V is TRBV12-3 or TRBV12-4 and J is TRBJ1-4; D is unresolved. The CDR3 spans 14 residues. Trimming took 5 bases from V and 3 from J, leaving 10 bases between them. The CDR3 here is CASSASGPNEKLFF. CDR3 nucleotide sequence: TGTGCCAGCAGTGCCAGCGGACCTAATGAAAAACTGTTTTTT.

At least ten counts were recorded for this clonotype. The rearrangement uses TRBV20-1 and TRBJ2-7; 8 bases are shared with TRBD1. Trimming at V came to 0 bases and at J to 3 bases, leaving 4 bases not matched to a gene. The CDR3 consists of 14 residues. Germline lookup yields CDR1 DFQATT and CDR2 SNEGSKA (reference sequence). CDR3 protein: CSAREGQAHYEQYF. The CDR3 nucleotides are TGCAGTGCTAGAGAGGGACAGGCCCACTACGAGCAGTACTTC.

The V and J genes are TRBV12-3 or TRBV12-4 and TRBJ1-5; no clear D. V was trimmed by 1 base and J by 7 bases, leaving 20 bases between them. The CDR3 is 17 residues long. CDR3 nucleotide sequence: TGTGCCAGCAGTTTAGAACCCCGGAGCAGGTTCAACCAGCCCCAGCATTTT. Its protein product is CASSLEPRSRFNQPQHF.